This TCR beta chain is drawn from a study of cytomegalovirus exposure and HLA in healthy donors. On the study more broadly: In a later analysis, it was reported that the roughly 130 validation repertoires had been produced on the same platform as the 670 or so repertoires belonging to the first cohort. General observations from the study: Altogether, some 170 TCR beta chains were recorded as cytomegalovirus-associated.

Germline CDR1 SEHNR, CDR2 FQNEAQ (reference sequence). The CDR3 has 17 residues. The V segment lost 0 bases and the J segment 5 bases; nucleotides outside the gene matches: 4. Measured with immunoSEQ multiplex PCR; TCRdb has only the in-frame clones, and not every one. Of some 140,000 clones detected, roughly 90% appear once; the ten largest clones hold approximately 20%. Many counts were recorded for this clone. Its target is not known. This sequence was found in a man aged 18 to 30 in good health and CMV-seropositive. This chain connects TRBV7-9 to TRBJ2-1, with 13 bases lining up with TRBD2. The sequenced material came from PBMCs. CDR3 sequence (DNA): TGTGCCAGCAGCTTAGCCGGGACTAGCGGGGCCAACAATGAGCAGTTCTTC. Protein sequence: CASSLAGTSGANNEQFF.